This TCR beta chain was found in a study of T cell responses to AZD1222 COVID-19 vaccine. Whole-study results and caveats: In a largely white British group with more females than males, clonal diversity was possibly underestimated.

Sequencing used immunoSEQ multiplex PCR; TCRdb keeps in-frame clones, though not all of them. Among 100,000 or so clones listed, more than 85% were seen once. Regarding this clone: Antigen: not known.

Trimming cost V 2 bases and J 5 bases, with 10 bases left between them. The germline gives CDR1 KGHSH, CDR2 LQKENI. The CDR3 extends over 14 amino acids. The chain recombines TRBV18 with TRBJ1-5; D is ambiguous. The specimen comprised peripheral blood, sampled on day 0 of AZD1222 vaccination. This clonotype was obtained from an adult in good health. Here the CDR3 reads CASSPSGLYQPQHF. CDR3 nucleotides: TGTGCCAGCTCACCAAGCGGACTTTATCAGCCCCAGCATTTT.